Shown below are 27 T cell receptor beta chains from a single sample sequenced in a study of regulatory T cells in long-lasting Graves disease. Researchers made TCR beta libraries by using iRepertoire HTBI primers and running Arm-PCR on CDR3 regions. Using its own MiXCR run on the multiplex PCR reads, TCRdb lists one record per CDR3 protein. Altogether roughly 320,000 distinct CDR3 sequences are present, over 15% being singletons, with the ten largest covering 25% to 30%. Stated time point: newly diagnosed GD, antithyroid drugs for less than 3 months. RNA extracted from PBMCs served as the sequencing template. Separately, the same data were catalogued under a study of T cells in Graves' hyperthyroidism and ophthalmopathy.

The source was peripheral blood mononuclear cells (PBMCs), collected at new diagnosis, from a patient treated with antithyroid drugs. The receptor source for this set is a man in his forties or fifties with Graves disease.

The chain links TRBV12-3 or TRBV12-4 to TRBJ2-5; TRBD1 matches 7 bases. After removal of 2 bases from V and 4 bases from J, the junction contained 7 bases not matched to a gene. CDR3 length: 15 amino acids. This CDR3 is CASSLRQGVRETQYF. CDR3 nucleotides: TGTGCCAGCAGTTTAAGACAGGGCGTACGAGAGACCCAGTACTTC.

This clonotype was seen ten or more times. The chain links TRBV2 to TRBJ2-3, with D hard to call. There are 8 residues in the CDR3. CDR1 SNHLY and CDR2 FYNNEI come from the germline V gene. V lost 2 bases, J lost 14 bases, and 2 bases lay in between. Written as DNA, the CDR3 is TGTGCCAGCAGTGAAAGGTATTTT. It specifies CASSERYF.

The rearrangement uses TRBV20-1 and TRBJ2-3; unclear D gene. Germline-derived CDR1 and CDR2 are DFQATT and SNEGSKA (reference sequence). The CDR3 spans 13 residues. V lost 5 bases to trimming and J lost 0 bases, with 9 bases between them. CDR3 DNA: TGCAGTGCTGGTGACCCGAGCACAGATACGCAGTATTTT. Its translation: CSAGDPSTDTQYF.

This clonotype has at least ten counts. The chain uses TRBV20-1 and TRBJ2-7; D is unclear. Germline V CDR1 and CDR2: DFQATT, SNEGSKA (reference sequence). V lost 4 bases, J lost 0 bases, and 10 bases lay in between. The CDR3 contains 13 residues. CDR3 bases: TGCAGTGCTAAGAGGTGGTACTCCTACGAGCAGTACTTC. Protein product: CSAKRWYSYEQYF.

This clonotype occurred a few times. V usage is TRBV6-1 and J usage is TRBJ2-3, with no clear D. CDR1 MNHNS and CDR2 SASEGT come from the germline V gene. Trimming cost V 1 base and J 2 bases, with 7 bases left between them. The CDR3 is 14 amino acids. In DNA form, the CDR3 reads TGTGCCAGCAGTGAAGGTCGCTACACAGATACGCAGTATTTT. This gives the protein CASSEGRYTDTQYF.

This clonotype showed up many times. The chain employs TRBV27 and TRBJ1-5, with D uncertain. The germline gives CDR1 MNHEY, CDR2 SMNVEV (reference sequence). The CDR3 is 15 amino acids. Between the trimmed V and J ends, which lost 1 base and 2 bases, there was a span of 9 bases. In DNA form, the CDR3 reads TGTGCCAGCAGTTTATATTCCGGGGGCAATCAGCCCCAGCATTTT. Translation gives CASSLYSGGNQPQHF.

This clonotype has a handful of counts. The J gene is TRBJ2-1, the V gene TRBV11-1; D is possibly TRBD2 (5 bases). V was cut by 0 bases and J by 5 bases, with 11 bases left in between. This CDR3 has 15 amino acids. CDR1 is SGHAT and CDR2 is FQDESV in the germline V gene (reference sequence). The CDR3 loop is CASSLALGSHNEQFF. CDR3 nucleotides: TGTGCCAGCAGCTTAGCCTTAGGGAGTCACAATGAGCAGTTCTTC.

This clonotype appeared many times. V is TRBV28 and J is TRBJ2-3; 13 nucleotides align to TRBD2. The CDR3 length is 19 residues. J gave up 4 bases and V 3 bases, and 13 bases lay outside the gene matches. Germline V gene lookup returns CDR1 MDHEN and CDR2 SYDVKM. Written as DNA, the CDR3 is TGTGCCAGCAGTTTCCGATTTGGACTAGCGGGGGCGTTACCAGATACGCAGTATTTT. Its translation is CASSFRFGLAGALPDTQYF.

This clonotype was seen a handful of times. This sequence joins TRBV20-1 and TRBJ2-1, with 9 bases that match TRBD1. The J call may be wrong; the DNA end is better matched by TRBJ2-7. The germline V gene has CDR1 DFQATT and CDR2 SNEGSKA (reference sequence). The CDR3 spans 16 residues. The CDR3 spells CSARDKGQGHYNEQYF. CDR3 coding DNA: TGCAGTGCTAGAGATAAGGGACAGGGTCACTACAATGAGCAGTACTTC.

This clonotype was observed at least ten times. This chain joins TRBV28 and TRBJ2-1, with a weak D call TRBD1 (5 bases). The CDR3 contains 14 residues. The V and J ends lost 6 bases and 12 bases respectively, with 21 bases between them. CDR1 is MDHEN and CDR2 is SYDVKM in the germline V gene. The CDR3 region is CASSRQRQLLGQFF. For the CDR3, the DNA is TGTGCCAGCAGCCGTCAGCGACAGCTCCTAGGGCAGTTCTTC.

In its sample, this clonotype was seen many times. V is TRBV3-1 and J is TRBJ2-7; TRBD2 is a possible D gene (7 bases). The CDR3 runs 13 residues. V lost 7 bases to trimming and J lost 6 bases, with 16 bases between them. Per the germline V gene, CDR1 is LGHDT and CDR2 is YNNKEL (reference sequence). For the CDR3, the DNA is TGTGCCAGCACCCTCCGGGGGGCAGGCGAGCAGTACTTC. Amino acid sequence: CASTLRGAGEQYF.

There are many counts of this clonotype. This chain joins TRBV2 and TRBJ2-7; 8 bases match TRBD2. Trimming removed 4 bases from V and 5 bases from J; junction bases left unmatched: 7. The CDR3 sequence is 14 residues long. Germline CDR1 and CDR2: SNHLY and FYNNEI. The CDR3 protein is CASSGVGLGNEQYF. For the CDR3, the DNA is TGTGCCAGCAGTGGAGTGGGACTAGGGAACGAGCAGTACTTC.

This clonotype was seen a handful of times. The genes are TRBV30 and TRBJ1-5; D is unresolved. V lost 5 bases to trimming and J lost 2 bases, with 16 bases between them. This CDR3 has 15 residues. Germline V gene lookup returns CDR1 GTSNPN and CDR2 SVGIG (reference sequence). CDR3 bases: TGTGCCTGGTCAACTGGGATGTTGGGCAATCAGCCCCAGCATTTT. Translation: CAWSTGMLGNQPQHF.

At least ten counts were recorded for this clonotype. The J gene is TRBJ2-7, the V gene TRBV13; no clear D. Germline CDR1 is PRHDT and CDR2 is FYEKMQ (reference sequence). There are 13 residues in the CDR3. The ends were cut back, 3 bases at V and 1 base at J, with 7 bases in the middle. The CDR3 DNA follows: TGTGCCAGCAGCTTTAAGTTTTCCTACGAGCAGTACTTC. Translating gives CASSFKFSYEQYF.

The gene calls are TRBV24-1 and TRBJ2-2; D remains ambiguous. Trimming left V 0 bases short and J 0 bases short, with 7 bases between. Germline assignment: CDR1 KGHDR and CDR2 SFDVKD. The CDR3 is made up of 16 amino acids. CDR3 sequence reads: CATSDLNTPNTGELFF. The CDR3 DNA reads TGTGCCACCAGTGATTTGAACACACCGAACACCGGGGAGCTGTTTTTT.

The table lists this clonotype with many counts. The V call is TRBV6-2 or TRBV6-3, the J call TRBJ2-1; 11 bases are shared with TRBD2. CDR1 and CDR2 (germline): MNHEY, SVGEGT. The CDR3 loop spans 15 amino acids. The V and J ends lost 4 bases and 9 bases, in that order; junction bases with no gene match: 8. CDR3: CASSSLAGGPGEQFF. Written as DNA, the CDR3 is TGTGCCAGCAGTTCGTTAGCGGGGGGGCCCGGTGAGCAGTTCTTC.

This sequence joins TRBV6-1 and TRBJ1-6; TRBD1 matches 10 bases. Germline V gene lookup returns CDR1 MNHNS and CDR2 SASEGT. There are 17 residues in the CDR3. Trimming removed 5 bases from V and 7 bases from J; junction bases left unmatched: 11. The CDR3 reads CASSPRDRGGKNSPLHF. CDR3 coding DNA: TGTGCCAGCAGTCCACGGGACAGGGGAGGAAAAAATTCACCCCTCCACTTT.

The chain joins TRBV10-3 to TRBJ2-1, with D possibly called TRBD1 or TRBD2 (5 bases each). The tail of the sequence fits TRBJ2-5 better, so the J call may be wrong. Germline V lookup: CDR1 ENHRY, CDR2 SYGVKD. This CDR3 is built from 12 residues. The CDR3 here is CAIRGDEETQYF. For the CDR3, the DNA is TGTGCCATCAGGGGGGACGAAGAGACCCAGTACTTC.

The chain joins TRBV28 to TRBJ2-7, with D possibly matching TRBD2 (6 bases). The V end lost 8 bases, the J end lost 1 base, and 18 bases lay between the germline ends. Per the germline V gene, CDR1 is MDHEN and CDR2 is SYDVKM. The CDR3 sequence is 15 residues long. CDR3 nucleotide sequence: TGTGCCAGCGCGCGGGATCGGGATCAATCCTACGAGCAGTACTTC. Translation gives CASARDRDQSYEQYF.

This clonotype was found many times. The rearrangement joins TRBV20-1 to TRBJ2-3, with 10 bases lining up with TRBD2. The trim removed 0 bases at V and 9 bases at J, leaving 6 bases unmatched. From germline, CDR1 is DFQATT and CDR2 SNEGSKA (reference sequence). The CDR3 has 14 residues. CDR3 region: CSARDQRGGGTQYF. The CDR3 region has the DNA TGCAGTGCTAGAGACCAGCGGGGGGGAGGAACGCAGTATTTT.

The chain couples TRBV14 to TRBJ2-1, with D possibly matching TRBD2 (5 bases). Germline-derived CDR1 and CDR2 are SGHDN and FVKESK. The CDR3 totals 11 residues. Trimming removed 4 bases from V and 9 bases from J, with 7 bases in between. CDR3 in DNA: TGTGCCAGCAGCCTCGGGATTGAGCAGTTCTTC. This sequence encodes CASSLGIEQFF.

The J gene is TRBJ2-7, the V gene TRBV20-1, with 12 bases aligning to TRBD1. V was pared by 4 bases and J by 6 bases, with 7 bases of the junction left unmatched. Germline V gives CDR1 DFQATT, CDR2 SNEGSKA (reference sequence). This CDR3 region has 14 residues. CDR3 residues: CSATSGQGAGEQYF. CDR3 nucleotides: TGCAGTGCTACTTCGGGACAGGGGGCGGGCGAGCAGTACTTC.

This clonotype has only a few counts. J is TRBJ2-2 and V is TRBV2; a possible D gene is TRBD2 (5 bases). V shed 7 bases and J shed 4 bases, with 13 bases lying between them. Germline CDR1 and CDR2: SNHLY and FYNNEI. The CDR3 runs to 14 residues. The CDR3 sequence is CASTDGRGTGELFF. The CDR3 nucleotides read TGTGCCAGCACCGACGGTCGGGGCACCGGGGAGCTGTTTTTT.

The chain is built from TRBV11-2 and TRBJ2-7; TRBD2 matches 8 bases. Germline-derived CDR1 and CDR2 are SGHAT and FQNNGV. The length of the CDR3 is 15 residues. The V gene end was trimmed by 5 bases and the J gene end by 3 bases; junction bases not matched to a gene: 9. CDR3 in amino acids: CASSVGLAAVYEQYF. CDR3 nucleotide sequence: TGTGCCAGCAGCGTCGGACTAGCAGCCGTCTACGAGCAGTACTTC.

Comments on this clonotype: A read error is possible here, since a much larger clone lies one base away. The CDR3 bases are TGTGCCAGCAGCCGGCGGACAGGGCTTAGGGAGCAGTACTTC. Its protein product is CASSRRTGLREQYF. This chain links TRBV12-3 or TRBV12-4 with TRBJ2-7; 8 bases match TRBD1. This CDR3 has 14 residues. J was trimmed by 7 bases and V by 6 bases; bases with no gene match: 11.

This clonotype was seen at least ten times. CDR3 nucleotide sequence: TGTGCCAGCAGTACACAGGGTCATGATAGCAATCAGCCCCAGCATTTT. Translating it yields CASSTQGHDSNQPQHF. The chain has TRBV28 and TRBJ1-5, with D maybe TRBD1 (6 bases). In germline, CDR1 is MDHEN, CDR2 SYDVKM. The CDR3 loop spans 16 amino acids. Trimming removed 5 bases at V and 0 bases at J, with 14 bases between.

This clonotype was found many times. V is TRBV11-3 and J is TRBJ2-3; D uncertain. Germline CDR1 is SGHNT and CDR2 is YENEEA. The CDR3 length is 13 residues. Trimming pared 2 bases from V and 6 bases from J, leaving 9 bases between. The CDR3 sequence is CASSLNIDDTQYF. DNA for the CDR3: TGTGCCAGCAGCTTAAATATCGACGATACGCAGTATTTT.